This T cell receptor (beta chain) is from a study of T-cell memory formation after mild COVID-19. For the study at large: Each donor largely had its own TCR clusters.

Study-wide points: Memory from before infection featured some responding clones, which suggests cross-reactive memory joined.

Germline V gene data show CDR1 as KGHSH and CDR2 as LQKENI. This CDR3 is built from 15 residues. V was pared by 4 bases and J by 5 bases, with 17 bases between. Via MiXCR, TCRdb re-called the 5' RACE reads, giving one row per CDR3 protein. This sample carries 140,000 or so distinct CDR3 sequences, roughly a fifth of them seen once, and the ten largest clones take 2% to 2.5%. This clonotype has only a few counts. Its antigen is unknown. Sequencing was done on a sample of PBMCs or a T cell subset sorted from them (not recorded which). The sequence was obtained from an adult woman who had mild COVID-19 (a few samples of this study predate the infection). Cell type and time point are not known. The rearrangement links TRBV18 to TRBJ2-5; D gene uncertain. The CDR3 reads CASSLLGQLGETQYF. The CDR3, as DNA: TGTGCCAGCTCACTTCTCGGGCAGCTCGGGGAGACCCAGTACTTC.